The 29 T cell receptor beta chains reported below all come from one sample, sequenced in a study of shared clonotypes between healthy human individuals. TCRdb's table, derived via immunoSEQ multiplex PCR, lists solely in-frame clones and lacks some. The data hold roughly 500,000 clones, with about 85% observed a single time. Material: PBMCs. These receptors originate from a woman aged 40 to 50 in good health. Some clones in this sample may be carry-over from other donors' samples.

This clone has just one count. This rearrangement joins TRBV2 to TRBJ2-1; 9 bases fit TRBD2. V shed 7 bases, J shed 10 bases, and the junction held 8 bases outside the gene matches. This CDR3 is 13 amino acids long. CDR1 and CDR2 from the germline V gene are SNHLY and FYNNEI. CDR3 sequence: CASISGRLREQFF. The CDR3 DNA reads as TGTGCCAGCATTAGCGGGAGACTTCGAGAGCAGTTCTTC.

This clone was observed once. The genes are TRBV9 and TRBJ2-7, with D unresolved. Germline V gives CDR1 SGDLS, CDR2 YYNGEE. Trimming removed 0 bases from V and 0 bases from J, with 13 bases in between. This CDR3 is 16 amino acids long. CDR3 bases: TGTGCCAGCAGCGTAGCTTCCGACCCCAGCTCCTACGAGCAGTACTTC. Its translation is CASSVASDPSSYEQYF.

The chain has TRBV28 and TRBJ2-4; D possibly corresponds to TRBD2 (5 bases). Germline CDR1 MDHEN, CDR2 SYDVKM. Trimming took off 5 bases at V and 0 bases at J, with 23 bases between the two ends. The CDR3 runs to 19 residues. The CDR3 here is CASSTRRAGAALAKNIQYF. CDR3 bases: TGTGCCAGCAGTACCCGCCGAGCTGGAGCGGCGCTAGCCAAAAACATTCAGTACTTC.

The J gene is TRBJ2-1, the V gene TRBV7-9; 7 bases are shared with TRBD1. V dropped 3 bases and J dropped 7; count of bases not matched to a gene: 6. The CDR3 has 14 residues. Per the germline V gene, CDR1 is SEHNR and CDR2 is FQNEAQ (reference sequence). The CDR3 DNA is TGTGCCAGCAGCTTGGGCAGGGGGTCGAATGAGCAGTTCTTC. It yields the protein CASSLGRGSNEQFF.

The chain links TRBV5-1 to TRBJ1-4, with 8 bases that match TRBD1. CDR3 length equals 15 residues. CDR1 is SGHRS, CDR2 YFSETQ, per germline. The junction had 4 bases not matched to a gene; V was cut back by 1 base and J by 5 bases. Here the CDR3 reads CASSLPGQANEKLFF. CDR3 bases: TGCGCCAGCAGCTTGCCGGGACAGGCGAATGAAAAACTGTTTTTT.

The V call is TRBV18, the J call TRBJ2-1; 10 nucleotides agree with TRBD2. This CDR3 has 15 amino acids. Germline V lookup: CDR1 KGHSH, CDR2 LQKENI. With 3 bases clipped from V and 9 bases from J, the junction kept 8 bases outside the gene matches. The CDR3 region is CASSPSSLAGVEQFF. DNA of the CDR3: TGTGCCAGCTCACCCTCGTCTCTAGCGGGAGTTGAGCAGTTCTTC.

This chain links TRBV14 with TRBJ1-4; D possibly corresponds to TRBD1 (5 bases). Deletions cut 3 bases from V and 8 bases from J, with 16 bases between. CDR3 length equals 15 residues. Germline lookup yields CDR1 SGHDN and CDR2 FVKESK. The CDR3: CASSHLTERDEKLFF. CDR3 DNA sequence: TGTGCCAGCAGCCACCTGACAGAGAGGGACGAAAAACTGTTTTTT.

The chain carries TRBV5-1 and TRBJ2-7; 8 bases match TRBD1. The J segment lost 3 bases and the V segment lost 4 bases, leaving 9 bases of the junction unmatched. Germline loops: CDR1 SGHRS, CDR2 YFSETQ. This CDR3 spans 15 amino acids. CDR3 protein: CASSGGGQGHYEQYF. The DNA for the CDR3 is TGCGCCAGCAGCGGGGGCGGACAGGGACACTACGAGCAGTACTTC.

The rearrangement uses TRBV28 and TRBJ2-3; 7 nucleotides line up with TRBD1. CDR1 and CDR2 (germline): MDHEN, SYDVKM. V lost 4 bases, J lost 4 bases, and 11 bases stayed unmatched. The length of the CDR3 is 16 residues. The CDR3 protein is CASSSKHRGDPDTQYF. Written as DNA, the CDR3 is TGTGCCAGCAGTTCAAAACACAGGGGCGATCCAGATACGCAGTATTTT.

This clone was detected only a few times. This chain links TRBV29-1 with TRBJ2-3; 10 positions match TRBD2. Losses at the gene ends were 7 bases for V and 4 bases for J; bases not matched to a gene: 5. Germline V gives CDR1 SQVTM, CDR2 ANQGSEA. This CDR3 region has 13 residues. The CDR3 nucleotides are TGCAGCGAGGAGCGGGAGGGTTCAGATACGCAGTATTTT. Translated, it gives CSEEREGSDTQYF.

CDR3 bases: TGTGCCAGCAGCTTGTCAGGGGGGGCCCAATACGAGCAGTACTTC. As protein: CASSLSGGAQYEQYF. The chain combines TRBV11-3 with TRBJ2-7, with D perhaps given as TRBD1 or TRBD2 (7 bases each). V dropped 3 bases and J dropped 4 bases, with 16 bases sitting between them. The CDR3 length is 15 residues. Germline V gives CDR1 SGHNT, CDR2 YENEEA.

The chain recombines TRBV27 with TRBJ2-1; tentative D call: TRBD1 (6 bases). The germline gives CDR1 MNHEY, CDR2 SMNVEV (reference sequence). Between the trimmed V and J ends, which lost 0 bases and 3 bases, there was a span of 9 bases. The CDR3 consists of 15 residues. CDR3 nucleotides: TGTGCCAGCAGTTTATCCGGGACATACTACAATGAGCAGTTCTTC. It translates to CASSLSGTYYNEQFF.

This clone was observed a few times. The chain couples TRBV5-1 to TRBJ2-2; 9 bases are a match to TRBD1. Germline assignment: CDR1 SGHRS and CDR2 YFSETQ. The CDR3 covers 17 residues. V shed 2 bases, J shed 5 bases, and the junction held 10 bases outside the gene matches. In DNA, the CDR3 is TGCGCCAGCAGCTTAGCCCCGACAGGGGGAGGGACCGGGGAGCTGTTTTTT. Encoded protein: CASSLAPTGGGTGELFF.

V usage is TRBV7-6 and J usage is TRBJ2-3; 7 bases match TRBD2. The CDR3 contains 15 residues. J lost 1 base, V lost 0 bases, and 1 base had no gene match. From germline, CDR1 is SGHVS and CDR2 FNYEAQ. CDR3 sequence (DNA): TGTGCCAGCAGCTTAGCGGCGGGGGGCACAGATACGCAGTATTTT. This sequence encodes CASSLAAGGTDTQYF.

DNA for the CDR3: TGTGCCAGCAGCCACGGGTATGAGCAGTTCTTC. Its translation is CASSHGYEQFF. The genes are TRBV7-9 and TRBJ2-1; D call uncertain. CDR3 length: 11 amino acids. Per the germline V gene, CDR1 is SEHNR and CDR2 is FQNEAQ (reference sequence). Trimming stripped 5 bases from V and 8 bases from J, with 7 bases between.

This chain links TRBV5-4 with TRBJ1-1, with 8 positions matching TRBD1. The trim removed 7 bases at V and 2 bases at J, leaving 10 bases unmatched. The CDR3 is 15 residues long. Germline lookup yields CDR1 SGHNT and CDR2 YYREEE (reference sequence). CDR3 in amino acids: CASLPGQGGNTEAFF. The CDR3 DNA follows: TGTGCCAGCCTCCCCGGACAGGGAGGTAACACTGAAGCTTTCTTT.

The chain is built from TRBV4-3 and TRBJ2-1; 10 nucleotides match TRBD2. The CDR3 is 16 amino acids. Trimming cost V 4 bases and J 5 bases; bases outside gene matches: 8. Germline CDR1 is LGHNA and CDR2 is YSLEER. The CDR3 DNA follows: TGCGCCAGCAGCCCCTCCGGGACTAGCGTAGACAATGAGCAGTTCTTC. It translates to CASSPSGTSVDNEQFF.

The chain couples TRBV10-3 to TRBJ1-2, with 7 bases aligning to TRBD1. Germline V gene lookup returns CDR1 ENHRY and CDR2 SYGVKD. This CDR3 contains 13 residues. V shed 11 bases, J shed 8 bases, and the junction held 14 bases outside the gene matches. CDR3 loop: CAVLQGMRKGYTF. The CDR3 coding sequence is TGTGCCGTCTTACAGGGGATGAGGAAGGGCTACACCTTC.

The chain carries TRBV4-3 and TRBJ1-4; D is ambiguous. The CDR3 runs to 15 residues. In germline, CDR1 is LGHNA, CDR2 YSLEER. The V end lost 5 bases, the J end lost 3 bases, and 13 bases lay between the germline ends. The CDR3 loop is CASSAGVSSNEKLFF. In nucleotides, the CDR3 is TGCGCCAGCAGCGCCGGCGTGAGCTCTAATGAAAAACTGTTTTTT.

V usage is TRBV10-3 and J usage is TRBJ2-2; possibly TRBD1 or TRBD2 for D (5 bases each). Trimming pared 0 bases from V and 5 bases from J, leaving 7 bases between. CDR1 and CDR2 (germline): ENHRY, SYGVKD. This CDR3 has 14 amino acids. The CDR3 spells CAISESGVTGELFF. The CDR3 region has the DNA TGTGCCATCAGTGAGTCGGGGGTTACCGGGGAGCTGTTTTTT.

The rearrangement joins TRBV7-2 to TRBJ1-2, with 7 bases lining up with TRBD1. The CDR3 totals 13 residues. Germline trimming cut 4 bases from V and 6 bases from J; bases unmatched to any gene: 5. Per germline, CDR1 SGHTA and CDR2 FQGNSA. CDR3 amino acids: CASSYNRGHGYTF. For the CDR3, the DNA is TGTGCCAGCAGCTACAACAGGGGCCATGGCTACACCTTC.

A word on this clone: This likely traces to a read error, being one base from a far larger clone. The V and J genes are TRBV7-2 and TRBJ2-5; 7 bases fit TRBD2. CDR1 is SGHTA and CDR2 is FQGNSA in the germline V gene. Trimming removed 5 bases from V and 4 bases from J; junction bases left unmatched: 10. This CDR3 has 15 amino acids. The CDR3 loop is CASSIGPAGIETQYF. The CDR3 DNA follows: TGTGCCAGCAGCATCGGACCAGCGGGAATAGAGACCCAGTACTTC. Using reference TRBV7-2 and TRBJ2-5 for the parts outside the CDR3, the full variable domain is GAGVSQSPSNKVTEKGKDVELRCDPISGHTALYWYRQSLGQGLEFLIYFQGNSAPDKSGLPSDRFSAERTGGSVSTLTIQRTQQEDSAVYLCASSIGPAGIETQYFGPGTRLLVL.

The CDR3 here is CASSPGTSGKIQETQYF. The CDR3 nucleotides are TGCGCCAGCAGCCCCGGGACTAGCGGGAAAATCCAAGAGACCCAGTACTTC. The V gene is TRBV5-1, the J gene TRBJ2-5, with 13 positions matching TRBD2. Trimming took 4 bases from V and 1 from J; bases not matched to a gene: 7. Looked up from germline, CDR1 is SGHRS and CDR2 is YFSETQ. The CDR3 consists of 17 residues.

V and J are TRBV12-5 and TRBJ2-1; 10 bases are a match to TRBD1. CDR3 length: 15 amino acids. The trim removed 6 bases at V and 4 bases at J, leaving 6 bases unmatched. In germline, CDR1 is LGHNT, CDR2 FRNRAP. The CDR3 DNA reads as TGTGCTAGTGGACGGGACAGGGGTGGATACAATGAGCAGTTCTTC. This translates into CASGRDRGGYNEQFF.

This clone was observed many times. The same CDR3 arises from other DNA sequences in this sample as well. The gene calls are TRBV7-2 and TRBJ1-1; D is possibly TRBD1 (5 bases). CDR1 SGHTA and CDR2 FQGNSA come from the germline V gene. Trimming cost V 5 bases and J 10 bases, with 14 bases left between them. The CDR3 spans 12 residues. CDR3 nucleotide sequence: TGTGCCAGCAGCGATCAGGGACTCGGAGCTTTCTTT. Translation: CASSDQGLGAFF.

This clone was found a few times. The genes are TRBV19 and TRBJ1-2, with D unresolved. Germline values: CDR1 LNHDA, CDR2 SQIVND (reference sequence). This CDR3 comprises 13 residues. Trimming pared 11 bases from V and 3 bases from J, leaving 16 bases between. CDR3 nucleotide sequence: TGTGCCGGAGAGTTGACACCTCACTATGGCTACACCTTC. Residues: CAGELTPHYGYTF.

The chain employs TRBV5-1 and TRBJ1-4; D ambiguous. The ends were cut back, 0 bases at V and 0 bases at J, with 6 bases in the middle. CDR1 is SGHRS and CDR2 is YFSETQ in the germline V gene. The CDR3 extends over 15 amino acids. DNA for the CDR3: TGCGCCAGCAGCTTGGTTCAGGCAACTAATGAAAAACTGTTTTTT. This codes for CASSLVQATNEKLFF.

The V gene is TRBV5-6, the J gene TRBJ2-7; D could derive from TRBD1 or TRBD2 (5 bases each). The V end was cut by 6 bases, the J end by 3 bases, with 22 bases between. This CDR3 comprises 16 residues. Germline V CDR1 and CDR2: SGHDT, YYEEEE. CDR3 coding DNA: TGTGCCAGCACCGTCGGTGCCGGGACGGAAGACTACGAGCAGTACTTC. It codes for CASTVGAGTEDYEQYF. The variable domain in full, completed from reference TRBV5-6 and TRBJ2-7, reads DAGVTQSPTHLIKTRGQQVTLRCSPKSGHDTVSWYQQALGQGPQFIFQYYEEEERQRGNFPDRFSGHQFPNYSSELNVNALLLGDSALYLCASTVGAGTEDYEQYFGPGTRLTVT.

This rearrangement joins TRBV28 to TRBJ2-1; 9 nucleotides match TRBD2. J was trimmed by 9 bases and V by 8 bases; bases with no gene match: 8. Germline-derived CDR1 and CDR2 are MDHEN and SYDVKM. The CDR3 has 13 residues. The CDR3 loop reads CASGRALAGEQFF. The CDR3 nucleotides are TGTGCCAGCGGGAGAGCACTAGCGGGTGAGCAGTTCTTC.